This is a list of T cell receptor beta chains from one sample in a study of blood T cell repertoires in COVID-19. Assay used: immunoSEQ multiplex PCR; TCRdb lists only in-frame clones, some missing. In the table there are about 310,000 clones, 75% to 90% of which are singletons. Specimen: PBMCs or T cells enriched from blood (not recorded which). The receptor source for this set is a man between 60 and 70 years old who had recovered from COVID-19. CDR3s include the opening cysteine and the closing phenylalanine or tryptophan. The D gene is left open where the match is weak. Clone size is shown for a subset of rows, as once, few, many or a class of expanded clone.

d_call	v_call	j_call	clone_size	cdr3_nt	cdr3_aa
-	TRBV2	TRBJ2-1	once	TGTGCCAGCAGTAGGCTAGCAGGCAATGAGCAGTTCTTC	CASSRLAGNEQFF
-	TRBV5-5	TRBJ2-7	-	TGTGCCAGCAGCTTAACATACGAGCAGTACTTC	CASSLTYEQYF
TRBD1	TRBV5-1	TRBJ2-5	-	TGCGCCAGCAGCTCGGGACAGCCCCAAGAGACCCAGTACTTC	CASSSGQPQETQYF
-	TRBV6-5	TRBJ1-4	-	TGTGCCAGCAGTCCCCGTCCTGCAACTAATGAAAAACTGTTTTTT	CASSPRPATNEKLFF
-	TRBV7-2	TRBJ2-5	few	TGTGCCAGCAGCTTGGACTTCCAGGGGTCAGGGAAGACCCAGTACTTC	CASSLDFQGSGKTQYF
-	TRBV28	TRBJ2-7	-	TGTGCCAGCAGTTTATCACGTCTAGGTTTCGAGCAGTACTTC	CASSLSRLGFEQYF
-	TRBV7-9	TRBJ2-5	few	TGTGCCAGCAGCCTGGTTCCGGGACTGAGAAAAGAGACCCAGTACTTC	CASSLVPGLRKETQYF
-	TRBV5-1	TRBJ1-2	-	TGCGCCAGCAGCTTGACTCCTGTAGACGGAGCCTATGGCTACACCTTC	CASSLTPVDGAYGYTF
-	TRBV3-1/TRBV3-2	TRBJ1-3	-	TGTGCCAGGCGGGACGGAAACACCATATATTTT	CARRDGNTIYF
-	TRBV23-1	TRBJ1-1	-	TGCGCCAGCTTAAGGGATACAGGGAAAAGGGACACTGAAGCTTTCTTT	CASLRDTGKRDTEAFF
TRBD1	TRBV7-3	TRBJ2-3	-	TGTGCCAGCAGCCCCGGACAGGGGGCGCAAGATACGCAGTATTTT	CASSPGQGAQDTQYF
TRBD1	TRBV28	TRBJ1-5	-	TGTGCCAGCAACACAGGGGGCTATCATCAGCCCCAGCATTTT	CASNTGGYHQPQHF
TRBD1	TRBV29-1	TRBJ2-1	-	TGCAGCGTTGGACAGGGTCCCTACAATGAGCAGTTCTTC	CSVGQGPYNEQFF
-	TRBV4-1	TRBJ2-5	-	TGCGCCAGCAGCCAAGATGGGGCTTTCGGGGGACCCCAAGAGACCCAGTACTTC	CASSQDGAFGGPQETQYF
TRBD2	TRBV27	TRBJ2-1	-	TGTGCCAGCAATCGAGCGGGAGGACTCTACAATGAGCAGTTCTTC	CASNRAGGLYNEQFF
TRBD1	TRBV30	TRBJ2-7	-	TGTGCCTGGACTGAACACAGGGGGCTGTACGAGCAGTACTTC	CAWTEHRGLYEQYF
-	TRBV3-1/TRBV3-2	TRBJ2-5	once	TGTGCCAGCAGCCAAGATAGGGGGGAGACCCAGTACTTC	CASSQDRGETQYF
-	TRBV6-5	TRBJ2-7	-	TGTGCCAGCAGTTACCGGGACATTAGGGAGCAGTACTTC	CASSYRDIREQYF
-	TRBV4-2	TRBJ1-5	-	TGTGCCAGCAAGGGAGCGGGGAGCAATCAGCCCCAGCATTTT	CASKGAGSNQPQHF
-	TRBV3-1/TRBV3-2	TRBJ1-2	-	TGTGCCAGCGGCGTTGGGGGCTTTGATGGCTACACCTTC	CASGVGGFDGYTF
TRBD1	TRBV18	TRBJ2-5	-	TGTGCCAGCTCACCATCCCGACAGGGGTTGGAGACCCAGTACTTC	CASSPSRQGLETQYF
TRBD1	TRBV7-3	TRBJ2-2	-	TGTGCCAGCAGCCAAAAGGGGCCGGGACAGGGGGCTATCGGGGAGCTGTTTTTT	CASSQKGPGQGAIGELFF
-	TRBV14	TRBJ2-1	-	TGTGCCAGCAGCGTCCGGACCATCCGTAGCGATGAGCAGTTCTTC	CASSVRTIRSDEQFF
-	TRBV6-6	TRBJ2-1	-	TGTGCCAGCAGTTACTCGACTCAGCGCAATGAGCAGTTCTTC	CASSYSTQRNEQFF
TRBD1	TRBV5-1	TRBJ1-3	-	TGCGCCAGCAGCTGGGCGACAGGGGAGAATGGAAACACCATATATTTT	CASSWATGENGNTIYF
TRBD1	TRBV29-1	TRBJ2-3	once	TGCAGCGGAGGACAGGGGTGGGCAGATACGCAGTATTTT	CSGGQGWADTQYF
-	TRBV18	TRBJ2-2	-	TGTGCCAGCTCACCGGGGCAAGGACGTAACACCGGGGAGCTGTTTTTT	CASSPGQGRNTGELFF
-	TRBV12-5	TRBJ2-1	once	TGTGCTAGTGGTTCAACCTGGAGGGAGCAGTTCTTC	CASGSTWREQFF
-	TRBV12-3/TRBV12-4	TRBJ2-2	-	TGTGCCAGCTCGCGGGACACCGGGGAGCTGTTTTTT	CASSRDTGELFF
-	TRBV5-1	TRBJ1-1	once	TGCGCCAGCAGCTATTTACCGGACACAACCACTGAAGCTTTCTTT	CASSYLPDTTTEAFF
TRBD2	TRBV4-3	TRBJ2-3	-	TGCGCCAGCAGCCAAGAGCGGTGGAGCGGGGTTAGCACAGATACGCAGTATTTT	CASSQERWSGVSTDTQYF